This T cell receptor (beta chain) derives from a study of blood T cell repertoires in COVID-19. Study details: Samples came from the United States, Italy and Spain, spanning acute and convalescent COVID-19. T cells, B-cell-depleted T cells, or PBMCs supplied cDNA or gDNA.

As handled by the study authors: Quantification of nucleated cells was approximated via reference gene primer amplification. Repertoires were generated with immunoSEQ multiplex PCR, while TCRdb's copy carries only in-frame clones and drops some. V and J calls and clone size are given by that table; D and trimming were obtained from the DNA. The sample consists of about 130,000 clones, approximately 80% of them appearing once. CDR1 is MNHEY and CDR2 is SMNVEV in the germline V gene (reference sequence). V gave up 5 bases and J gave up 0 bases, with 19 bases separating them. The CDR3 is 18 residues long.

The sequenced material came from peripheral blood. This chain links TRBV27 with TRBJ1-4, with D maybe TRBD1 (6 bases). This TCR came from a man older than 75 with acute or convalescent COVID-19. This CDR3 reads CASSRLNRQDPTNEKLFF. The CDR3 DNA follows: TGTGCCAGCAGTCGGTTGAATCGACAGGACCCAACTAATGAAAAACTGTTTTTT.